Listed here are 15 T cell receptor beta chains from one sample, sequenced in a study of T cell clonotyping in hematopoietic cell transplantation (dated by TCRdb to the early 2020s). The method behind the library was the immunoSEQ multiplex PCR assay. TCRdb provides this immuneACCESS table in a form limited to in-frame rearrangements. Some clones are lacking; in checked studies, under half of them reflect an unresolved V gene, and why the rest are absent is not known. The sample data list thousands of clones, and over 75% of these were observed just once. The ten largest clones capture less than 35% of the sample. According to the study, the label for this sample's time point signals: recipient sample about 28 days before transplant, after cytoreduction. The sequenced sample was peripheral blood mononuclear cells, obtained before stem cell transplant. The receptors were sampled from a woman aged 55-69 years with acute myeloid leukemia. Some clones in this sample may be carry-over from other donors' samples.

The J gene is TRBJ2-3, the V gene TRBV6-4, with a weak D call TRBD2 (6 bases). This CDR3 has 14 amino acids. V was trimmed by 6 bases and J by 1 base, leaving 11 bases between them. Germline V gives CDR1 MRHNA, CDR2 SNTAGT. The CDR3 region has the DNA TGTGCCAGCAGCCACGGGAGTGGCACAGATACGCAGTATTTT. Its translation is CASSHGSGTDTQYF.

J is TRBJ2-1 and V is TRBV5-4; 10 nucleotides match TRBD1. This CDR3 spans 15 amino acids. After removal of 0 bases from V and 4 bases from J, the junction contained 1 base not matched to a gene. Germline lookup yields CDR1 SGHNT and CDR2 YYREEE (reference sequence). The CDR3 spells CASSLGTGGYNEQFF. The CDR3 DNA follows: TGTGCCAGCAGCTTGGGGACAGGGGGGTACAATGAGCAGTTCTTC. Drawing the rest from reference TRBV5-4 and TRBJ2-1, the complete variable domain is ETGVTQSPTHLIKTRGQQVTLRCSSQSGHNTVSWYQQALGQGPQFIFQYYREEENGRGNFPPRFSGLQFPNYSSELNVNALELDDSALYLCASSLGTGGYNEQFFGPGTRLTVL.

The V and J genes are TRBV27 and TRBJ1-3; TRBD1 aligns across 10 bases. J lost 7 bases, V lost 8 bases, and 8 bases had no gene match. The length of the CDR3 is 14 residues. Per germline, CDR1 MNHEY and CDR2 SMNVEV (reference sequence). CDR3 DNA: TGTGCCAGCGGAAGGACAGGGGGGGGTAACACCATATATTTT. Translation gives CASGRTGGGNTIYF.

The rearrangement joins TRBV28 to TRBJ2-2, with D tentatively TRBD2 (5 bases). V was pared by 3 bases and J by 4 bases, with 18 bases between. This CDR3 spans 17 amino acids. Germline CDR1 MDHEN, CDR2 SYDVKM. CDR3 bases: TGTGCCAGCAGTTTGGGCCGAGCTCTAGCCGGCACCGGGGAGCTGTTTTTT. Translation: CASSLGRALAGTGELFF.

In nucleotides, the CDR3 is TGTGCCAGCAGCTTTAGCGACACTGAAGCTTTCTTT. Residues: CASSFSDTEAFF. The V call is TRBV7-9, the J call TRBJ1-1; D ambiguous. CDR3 length equals 12 residues. CDR1 is SEHNR and CDR2 is FQNEAQ in the germline V gene (reference sequence). The V gene lost 3 bases and the J gene lost 3 bases, with 5 bases spanning the gap.

The genes are TRBV2 and TRBJ2-3; TRBD2 is a possible D gene (5 bases). The CDR3 contains 16 residues. The germline gives CDR1 SNHLY, CDR2 FYNNEI. Trimming stripped 2 bases from V and 5 bases from J, with 17 bases between. CDR3 nucleotide sequence: TGTGCCAGCAGTGAATTCAGCGGTGTTTCCGGAGATACGCAGTATTTT. Its protein product is CASSEFSGVSGDTQYF.

The rearrangement joins TRBV5-4 to TRBJ1-2, with TRBD1 matching over 11 bases. The J segment lost 7 bases and the V segment lost 5 bases, leaving 19 bases of the junction unmatched. The V gene's germline CDR1 is SGHNT and CDR2 YYREEE (reference sequence). The CDR3 runs 18 residues. The CDR3 nucleotides are TGTGCCAGCAGGAATACCCCGGGACAGGGGGATCCTTCTCCTGGCTACACCTTC. The encoded protein is CASRNTPGQGDPSPGYTF.

The gene calls are TRBV7-2 and TRBJ2-7, with D possibly matching TRBD2 (5 bases). The CDR3 consists of 15 residues. V was trimmed by 2 bases and J by 2 bases, leaving 13 bases between them. Germline V lookup: CDR1 SGHTA, CDR2 FQGNSA. In DNA, the CDR3 is TGTGCCAGCAGCTTATATTTCCGGGGTACCTACGAGCAGTACTTC. Translated: CASSLYFRGTYEQYF.

The rearrangement links TRBV11-2 to TRBJ2-7; 8 nucleotides agree with TRBD2. Germline V gives CDR1 SGHAT, CDR2 FQNNGV. The CDR3 is 14 amino acids. Trimming at V came to 5 bases and at J to 4 bases, leaving 7 bases not matched to a gene. The CDR3 nucleotides read TGTGCCAGCAGCCGCGAGGCTAGCGGGTACGAGCAGTACGTC. Its translation: CASSREASGYEQYV.

The V gene is TRBV9, the J gene TRBJ1-1, with D perhaps matching TRBD1 (6 bases). Germline V lookup: CDR1 SGDLS, CDR2 YYNGEE. V shed 4 bases and J shed 1 base, with 8 bases lying between them. The CDR3 loop spans 13 amino acids. The CDR3 coding sequence is TGTGCCAGCAGCTTGACAGGGAACACTGAAGCTTTCTTT. This codes for CASSLTGNTEAFF. The full variable domain, completed using reference TRBV9 and TRBJ1-1, is DSGVTQTPKHLITATGQRVTLRCSPRSGDLSVYWYQQSLDQGLQFLIQYYNGEERAKGNILERFSAQQFPDLHSELNLSSLELGDSALYFCASSLTGNTEAFFGQGTRLTVV.

This rearrangement joins TRBV9 to TRBJ2-1; the D gene is possibly TRBD1 (6 bases). Germline V lookup: CDR1 SGDLS, CDR2 YYNGEE. The CDR3 contains 15 residues. Trimming removed 3 bases at V and 8 bases at J, with 18 bases between. CDR3 bases: TGTGCCAGCAGCGCTCAGGGGAGTATTACCCATGAGCAGTTCTTC. Protein product: CASSAQGSITHEQFF.

This clone was picked up one time. CDR3 loop: CASSSTGENTEAFF. CDR3 nucleotides: TGCGCCAGCAGCTCGACAGGGGAGAACACTGAAGCTTTCTTT. V and J are TRBV5-1 and TRBJ1-1; the match to TRBD1 covers 8 bases. The CDR3 sequence is 14 residues long. Looked up from germline, CDR1 is SGHRS and CDR2 is YFSETQ. With 3 bases clipped from V and 1 base from J, the junction kept 2 bases outside the gene matches. The full variable domain, with the rest looked up from reference TRBV5-1 and TRBJ1-1, is KAGVTQTPRYLIKTRGQQVTLSCSPISGHRSVSWYQQTPGQGLQFLFEYFSETQRNKGNFPGRFSGRQFSNSRSEMNVSTLELGDSALYLCASSSTGENTEAFFGQGTRLTVV.

J is TRBJ2-7 and V is TRBV28; the D is unclear. CDR1 and CDR2 (germline): MDHEN, SYDVKM. V dropped 5 bases and J dropped 0 bases, with 14 bases sitting between them. CDR3 length: 15 residues. CDR3 in amino acids: CASSPGSANSYEQYF. CDR3 coding DNA: TGTGCCAGCAGTCCCGGGTCGGCGAACTCCTACGAGCAGTACTTC.

The chain employs TRBV9 and TRBJ2-3, with TRBD2 matching 10 bases. Germline V gene lookup returns CDR1 SGDLS and CDR2 YYNGEE. CDR3 size: 18 residues. V lost 2 bases to trimming and J lost 5 bases; unmatched junction nucleotides: 14. The CDR3 DNA reads as TGTGCCAGCAGCGTTAGGAGCGGGAGGGCCAGGATAAGAGATACGCAGTATTTT. This sequence encodes CASSVRSGRARIRDTQYF.

This chain joins TRBV6-4 and TRBJ2-1; TRBD2 matches 7 bases. There are 15 residues in the CDR3. Unmatched junction bases numbered 2, after V lost 3 bases and J lost 0 bases. Germline lookup yields CDR1 MRHNA and CDR2 SNTAGT. The CDR3 spells CASSEASGSYNEQFF. For the CDR3, the DNA is TGTGCCAGCAGTGAAGCTAGCGGCTCCTACAATGAGCAGTTCTTC.